Below are 5 T cell receptor beta chains sequenced from a single sample in a study of blood T cell repertoires in COVID-19. Sequenced by immunoSEQ multiplex PCR; TCRdb stores in-frame clones only, minus some. The table lists around 120,000 clones, roughly 90% of them singletons. The sample consisted of peripheral blood. These receptors came from a middle-aged man with acute or convalescent COVID-19.

The V and J genes are TRBV19 and TRBJ2-3, with 8 bases lining up with TRBD2. CDR1 and CDR2 (germline): LNHDA, SQIVND (reference sequence). J gave up 5 bases and V 7 bases, and 5 bases lay outside the gene matches. The CDR3 runs 13 residues. CDR3 nucleotide sequence: TGTGCCAGTAACCCGACTAGCGTAGATACGCAGTATTTT. This encodes CASNPTSVDTQYF.

The chain employs TRBV5-6 and TRBJ2-5, with a weak D call TRBD2 (6 bases). This CDR3 is 13 amino acids long. Germline V gene sequence: CDR1 SGHDT, CDR2 YYEEEE. The V end lost 4 bases, the J end lost 4 bases, and 11 bases lay between the germline ends. CDR3 coding DNA: TGTGCCAGCAGCCGGGGGTCGGCAGAGACCCAGTACTTC. Its protein product is CASSRGSAETQYF.

The V and J genes are TRBV28 and TRBJ2-2; 7 nucleotides agree with TRBD1. V gave up 9 bases and J gave up 1 base; unmatched junction bases: 2. Germline assignment: CDR1 MDHEN and CDR2 SYDVKM. This CDR3 comprises 13 residues. For the CDR3, the DNA is TGTGCCAGTTACAGGGGGAACACCGGGGAGCTGTTTTTT. It yields the protein CASYRGNTGELFF.

This chain connects TRBV5-1 to TRBJ1-1, with 7 bases that match TRBD1. Germline lookup yields CDR1 SGHRS and CDR2 YFSETQ. The CDR3 has 13 amino acids. Trimming took 7 bases from V and 1 from J; bases not matched to a gene: 4. CDR3: CASARDRNTEAFF. The CDR3 region has the DNA TGCGCCAGCGCCCGGGACAGGAACACTGAAGCTTTCTTT. Together with reference TRBV5-1 and TRBJ1-1, the CDR3 gives the full variable domain: KAGVTQTPRYLIKTRGQQVTLSCSPISGHRSVSWYQQTPGQGLQFLFEYFSETQRNKGNFPGRFSGRQFSNSRSEMNVSTLELGDSALYLCASARDRNTEAFFGQGTRLTVV.

V gene TRBV14 combines with J gene TRBJ1-6, with D possibly TRBD1 on 5 matching bases. From germline, CDR1 is SGHDN and CDR2 FVKESK. The germline V and J ends were trimmed by 3 bases and 10 bases, with 10 bases remaining between them. CDR3 length: 13 amino acids. The CDR3 DNA is TGTGCCAGCAGCCATCCAGGGATGTCACCCCTCCACTTT. It encodes CASSHPGMSPLHF.